This T cell receptor beta chain comes out of a study of cytomegalovirus exposure and HLA in healthy donors. Across the whole study: There were some 410 genotyped donors. Of these, 81% fell in the genetic ancestry cluster associated with self-reported Caucasian donors.

CDR3 size: 19 residues. V lost 1 base and J 0 bases, leaving 16 bases between the germline ends. Looked up from germline, CDR1 is MGHRA and CDR2 is YSYEKL. For this clone: The antigen is unknown.

Each donor was healthy, and each was a bone marrow donor. Regarding the study as a whole: Some highly shared sequence variants likely arose as a pipeline artifact.

In the PCR, 60 Vbeta and 13 Jbeta primers were used. Here immunoSEQ multiplex PCR was the method, and the copy in TCRdb shows in-frame clones only, minus some. The sample includes 100,000 to 150,000 clones. Sequencing was performed on PBMCs. This sequence was found in a man aged 25-45 years in good health and CMV-seronegative. This chain connects TRBV4-1 to TRBJ2-6; D may be TRBD1 (6 bases). The CDR3 sequence is CASSQVMRQVISGANVLTF. The CDR3 nucleotides are TGCGCCAGCAGCCAAGTGATGCGACAGGTGATCTCTGGGGCCAACGTCCTGACTTTC.